The clone carrying this TCR beta chain has more than one count but fewer than ten. TCRdb re-called the RT-PCR reads with MiXCR, one entry per CDR3 protein. The sample holds 500,000 to 700,000 distinct CDR3 sequences; less than 25% are singletons and the top ten take 2.8%. The CDR3 is made up of 15 amino acids. Trimming shortened V by 3 bases and J by 8 bases, and 20 bases separated the two germline ends. CDR1 DFQATT and CDR2 SNEGSKA come from the germline V gene (reference sequence). The sample originates from a study of response to subunit inactivated influenza vaccine. The data were also submitted as part of a second study, on T cells expressing NK-cell markers. That source adds: What made the TCR beta cDNA was 5'RACE template switching with UMIs. Source material for TCR beta repertoires consisted of sorted CD3+CD56+NKG2C+, CD3+CD56+NKG2C- and CD3+CD56-NKG2C+ T cells. The leading position in the CD3+CD56-NKG2C+ fraction of a few donors also went to these clonotypes.

The chain joins TRBV20-1 to TRBJ2-1; the D gene is possibly TRBD1 (5 bases). The TCR was taken from a man aged 45 to 65 who received an inactivated influenza vaccine. Sequenced here: CD4+ T cells sorted from PBMCs, sampled approximately 13 days after vaccination. The CDR3 coding sequence is TGCAGTGCTAGTCCGGCCCTCTCTGGACACGATGAGCAGTTCTTC. Amino acids: CSASPALSGHDEQFF.